This T cell receptor beta chain was captured by sequencing in a study of shared clonotypes between healthy human individuals. The CDR3 totals 15 residues. The germline V gene encodes CDR1 MDHEN and CDR2 SYDVKM. V was cut by 4 bases and J by 3 bases, with 13 bases left in between. Genomic DNA, for the unsorted samples, came from about 90 million PBMCs. Deep-level assay runs were performed. Assay used: immunoSEQ multiplex PCR; TCRdb lists only in-frame clones, some missing. The sample carries nearly 500,000 clones, over 60% recorded once. The J gene is TRBJ2-1, the V gene TRBV28, with a tentative D call TRBD1 (6 bases). The sequenced material came from PBMCs. The source of this sequence is a woman in her forties in good health. Some clones in this sample may be carry-over from other donors' samples. The CDR3 here is CASSSGAGDYNEQFF. CDR3 DNA: TGTGCCAGCAGTTCAGGGGCAGGTGACTACAATGAGCAGTTCTTC.